This T cell receptor (beta chain) was identified in a study of regulatory T cells in long-lasting Graves disease. CDR3-region Arm-PCR and iRepertoire HTBI primers produced the TCR beta libraries. One entry per CDR3 protein results from TCRdb running MiXCR on the multiplex PCR reads. The sample contains about 530,000 distinct CDR3 sequences, 16% of which appear only once. Trimming removed 3 bases at V and 0 bases at J, with 12 bases between. Germline values: CDR1 MNHNS, CDR2 SASEGT. CDR3 length equals 17 residues. The time point was: newly diagnosed GD, antithyroid drugs for less than 3 months. Construction of the TCR library relied on RNA isolated from PBMCs. The diagnosis of Graves' disease used American Thyroid Association guidelines. These data were also reused for a study on T cells in Graves' hyperthyroidism and ophthalmopathy.

The chain joins TRBV6-1 to TRBJ2-6; D is possibly TRBD1 or TRBD2 (5 bases each). This clonotype originated in a woman between 40 and 65 years old with Graves disease. Sequencing used peripheral blood mononuclear cells (PBMCs), obtained at new diagnosis, from a patient treated with antithyroid drugs. The CDR3 sequence is CASSERGATSGANVLTF. The CDR3 bases are TGTGCCAGCAGTGAGAGAGGGGCGACCTCTGGGGCCAACGTCCTGACTTTC.